Each of the 2 T cell receptor beta chains below was sequenced from the same sample in a study of blood T cell repertoires in COVID-19. The data were produced by immunoSEQ multiplex PCR, yet TCRdb's version contains in-frame clones alone and is incomplete. The sample includes 58,000 or so clones, more than 60% of them seen just once. Specimen: peripheral blood. The receptors originated from a human donor in a cohort sampled during active COVID-19.

The J gene is TRBJ1-1, the V gene TRBV5-1; 9 nucleotides line up with TRBD1. CDR3 length: 14 amino acids. Germline values: CDR1 SGHRS, CDR2 YFSETQ. V dropped 0 bases and J dropped 3; count of bases not matched to a gene: 0. Written as DNA, the CDR3 is TGCGCCAGCAGCTTGGGGGACAGGGACACTGAAGCTTTCTTT. Amino acids: CASSLGDRDTEAFF.

The chain links TRBV28 to TRBJ2-1; TRBD1 aligns across 10 bases. J gave up 4 bases and V 4 bases, and 7 bases lay outside the gene matches. This CDR3 spans 16 amino acids. Germline lookup yields CDR1 MDHEN and CDR2 SYDVKM. The CDR3 protein is CASSYMGQGPYNEQFF. The CDR3 DNA sequence: TGTGCCAGCAGTTACATGGGACAGGGGCCATACAATGAGCAGTTCTTC. Full variable domain (outside the CDR3, taken from reference TRBV28 and TRBJ2-1): DVKVTQSSRYLVKRTGEKVFLECVQDMDHENMFWYRQDPGLGLRLIYFSYDVKMKEKGDIPEGYSVSREKKERFSLILESASTNQTSMYLCASSYMGQGPYNEQFFGPGTRLTVL.